The entry that follows covers one T cell receptor (beta chain) sequence. V was clipped by 7 bases and J by 4 bases, with 8 bases between them. Per the germline V gene, CDR1 is LGHNT and CDR2 is FRNRAP. The CDR3 loop spans 12 amino acids. The data belong to a study of shared clonotypes between healthy human individuals. Produced via immunoSEQ multiplex PCR; TCRdb's table is partial and in-frame only. The table lists 550,000 to 800,000 clones, 80% to 95% of them singletons. The clonotype was recovered from a man aged 18 to 29 in good health. Some clones in this sample may be carry-over from other donors' samples. Material: memory CD8+ T cells from PBMCs. Subset in this sample: CD45RO+ cells pooled with CCR7-negative TemRA cells. V is TRBV12-5 and J is TRBJ1-5; D remains unclear. CDR3 bases: TGTGCTAGTGCGGTCGGAAATCAGCCCCAGCATTTT. Translated, it gives CASAVGNQPQHF.